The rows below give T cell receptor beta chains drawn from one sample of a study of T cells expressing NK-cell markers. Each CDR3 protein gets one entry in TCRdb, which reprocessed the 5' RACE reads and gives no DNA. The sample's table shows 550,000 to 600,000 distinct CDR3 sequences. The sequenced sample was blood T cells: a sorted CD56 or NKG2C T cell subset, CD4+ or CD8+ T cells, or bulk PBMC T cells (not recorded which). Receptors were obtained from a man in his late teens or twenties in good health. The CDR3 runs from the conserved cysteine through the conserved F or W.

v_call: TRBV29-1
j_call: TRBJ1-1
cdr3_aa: CSVDTGGAGTEAFF

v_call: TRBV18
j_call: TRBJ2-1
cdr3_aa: CASSPQDRRDYNEQFF

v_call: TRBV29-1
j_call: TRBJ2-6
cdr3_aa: CSAKTGSGANVLTF

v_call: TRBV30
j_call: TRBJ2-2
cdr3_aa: CAWSRPTGGAGELFF

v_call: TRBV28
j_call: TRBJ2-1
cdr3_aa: CASSWAGRYNEQFF

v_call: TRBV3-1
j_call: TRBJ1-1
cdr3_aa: CASSQPRDSLNTEAFF

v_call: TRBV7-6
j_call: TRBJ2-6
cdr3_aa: CASSLARGQGAQGANVLTF

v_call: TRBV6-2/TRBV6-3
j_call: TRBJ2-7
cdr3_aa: CASSYPWAGSEYEQYF

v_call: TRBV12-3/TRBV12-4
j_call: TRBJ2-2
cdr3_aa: CASGWTDTGGELFF

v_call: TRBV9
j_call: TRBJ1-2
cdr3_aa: CASSVSRDREDHGYTF

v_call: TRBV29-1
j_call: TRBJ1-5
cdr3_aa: CSVRDADNQPQHF

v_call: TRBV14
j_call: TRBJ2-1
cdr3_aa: CASSQVVWSSGAPNEQFF

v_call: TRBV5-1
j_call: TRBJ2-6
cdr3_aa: CASISGTDSGANVLTF

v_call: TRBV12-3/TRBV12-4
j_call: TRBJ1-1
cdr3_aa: CASSWPGPPSAEAFF

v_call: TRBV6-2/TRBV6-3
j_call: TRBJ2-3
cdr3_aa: CASTPGGFSDTQYF

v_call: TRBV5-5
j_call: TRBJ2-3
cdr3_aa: CASTLLRLSDTQYF

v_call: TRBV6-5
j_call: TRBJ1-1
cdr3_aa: CASSKRGGIGTEAFF

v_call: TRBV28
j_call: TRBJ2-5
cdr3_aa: CASSSGASKETQYF

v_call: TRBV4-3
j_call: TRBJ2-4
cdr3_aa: CASSQDIRGSGIQYF

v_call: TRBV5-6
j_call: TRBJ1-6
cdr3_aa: CASSLGMKGNNSPLHF

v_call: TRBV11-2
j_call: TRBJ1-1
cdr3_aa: CASEPGPNTEAFF

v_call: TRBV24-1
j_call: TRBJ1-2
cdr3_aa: CATSDYSQGNYGYTF

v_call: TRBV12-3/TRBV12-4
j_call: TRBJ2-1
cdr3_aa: CASSVIQGGDEQFF

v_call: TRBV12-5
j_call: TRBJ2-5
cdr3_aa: CASGPGGQQETQYF

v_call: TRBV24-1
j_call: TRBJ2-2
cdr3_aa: CATSDTSPGELFF

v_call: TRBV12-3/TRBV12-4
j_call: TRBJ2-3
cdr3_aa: CASRTRGLAGTDTQYF

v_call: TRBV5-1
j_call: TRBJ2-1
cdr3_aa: CASSLDTGEYNEQFF

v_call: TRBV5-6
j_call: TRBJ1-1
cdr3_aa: CASSPEKRVDTEAFF